Listed below are T cell receptor beta chains from one sample, sequenced in a study of shared clonotypes between healthy human individuals. The repertoire was sequenced with immunoSEQ multiplex PCR; TCRdb's copy has only in-frame clones and lacks some. The sample shows about 2.1 million clones, 93% of them seen only once. Sequenced: naive CD8+ T cells from PBMCs. These receptors all come from a man younger than 35 in good health. Some clones in this sample may be carry-over from other donors' samples. The CDR3 runs from the conserved cysteine through the conserved F or W. The D gene is left open where the match is weak. Some rows mark clone size as missing; the rest say once, few, many or name a class of expanded clone.

>TRBD1|TRBV5-8|once|TRBJ2-7
CASSPGTGPTEQYF
TGTGCCAGCAGCCCCGGGACAGGACCTACCGAGCAGTACTTC
>-|TRBV4-1|-|TRBJ2-7
CASSRTGTSLYEQYF
TGCGCCAGCAGCCGGACCGGGACATCTCTCTACGAGCAGTACTTC
>-|TRBV28|-|TRBJ2-6
CASSINLGSGANVLTF
TGTGCCAGCAGCATAAACCTGGGATCTGGGGCCAACGTCCTGACTTTC
>TRBD1|TRBV7-9|-|TRBJ2-7
CASSTTGTGGPDYEQYF
TGTGCCAGCAGCACAACCGGGACAGGGGGCCCGGACTACGAGCAGTACTTC
>-|TRBV28|-|TRBJ2-1
CASRRSRDVRNEQFF
TGTGCCAGCAGACGGAGCAGAGATGTTAGAAATGAGCAGTTCTTC
>-|TRBV10-3|-|TRBJ2-1
CAISESGREYNEQFF
TGTGCCATCAGTGAGTCCGGCAGGGAGTACAATGAGCAGTTCTTC
>-|TRBV29-1|-|TRBJ2-7
CSVEESAARSYEQYF
TGCAGCGTTGAAGAGTCGGCGGCGAGATCCTACGAGCAGTACTTC
>-|TRBV7-9|-|TRBJ2-2
CASRTQGMSGTGELFF
TGTGCCAGCAGAACACAGGGCATGAGCGGCACCGGGGAGCTGTTTTTT
>-|TRBV7-9|-|TRBJ2-7
CASSRPWGYPYEQYF
TGTGCCAGCAGCCGCCCGTGGGGATATCCCTACGAGCAGTACTTC
>-|TRBV27|-|TRBJ1-1
CASSLGGAMNTEAFF
TGTGCCAGCAGTTTAGGAGGTGCTATGAACACTGAAGCTTTCTTT
>-|TRBV27|-|TRBJ2-7
CASRGRGAYEQYF
TGTGCCAGTCGGGGTCGAGGTGCCTACGAGCAGTACTTC
>TRBD2|TRBV7-9|-|TRBJ2-7
CASSGLAGGYEQYF
TGTGCCAGCAGCGGACTAGCGGGAGGGTACGAGCAGTACTTC
>-|TRBV10-3|-|TRBJ2-2
CAISEAGTGTGELFF
TGTGCCATCAGTGAGGCCGGGACGGGCACCGGGGAGCTGTTTTTT
>-|TRBV2|-|TRBJ1-2
CASSEGQGYYGYTF
TGTGCCAGCAGTGAGGGGCAGGGGTACTATGGCTACACCTTC
>-|TRBV7-9|-|TRBJ2-4
CASSPLGQRLTIQYF
TGTGCCAGCAGTCCACTTGGACAGAGGCTAACCATTCAGTACTTC
>-|TRBV9|-|TRBJ1-2
CASSGRLVPLGYGYTF
TGTGCCAGCAGCGGCCGGCTAGTCCCGCTGGGGTATGGCTACACCTTC
>-|TRBV27|-|TRBJ2-2
CASSRQPVSTGELFF
TGTGCCAGCAGTCGACAACCCGTAAGCACCGGGGAGCTGTTTTTT
>TRBD1|TRBV27|-|TRBJ2-1
CASSLFDRGRQDEQFF
TGTGCCAGCAGTTTATTCGACAGGGGGCGGCAGGATGAGCAGTTCTTC
>TRBD1|TRBV11-1|-|TRBJ1-1
CASSIGQGAYVSEAFF
TGTGCCAGCAGCATTGGACAGGGGGCTTATGTTTCTGAAGCTTTCTTT
>TRBD2|TRBV15|-|TRBJ2-5
CATSSLTSGRAQETQYF
TGTGCCACCAGCAGCCTCACTAGCGGGAGGGCCCAAGAGACCCAGTACTTC
>-|TRBV13|-|TRBJ2-5
CASSSFGAGYQETQYF
TGTGCCAGCAGCTCATTCGGGGCAGGATACCAAGAGACCCAGTACTTC
>-|TRBV11-2|-|TRBJ2-3
CASSLDSRGTDTQYF
TGTGCCAGCAGCTTAGATAGTAGGGGAACAGATACGCAGTATTTT
>-|TRBV2|once|TRBJ1-4
CASSEPRRTNEKLFF
TGTGCCAGCAGTGAACCCCGCCGGACTAATGAAAAACTGTTTTTT
>-|TRBV7-9|once|TRBJ1-5
CASSLTGNQPQHF
TGTGCCAGCAGCTTAACAGGAAATCAGCCCCAGCATTTT
>-|TRBV19|-|TRBJ1-4
CASTSSEKLFF
TGTGCCAGTACCAGTAGTGAAAAACTGTTTTTT
>-|TRBV14|-|TRBJ2-7
CASSQDGPDYEQYF
TGTGCCAGCAGCCAAGATGGGCCAGACTACGAGCAGTACTTC
>-|TRBV27|-|TRBJ2-1
CASSLGAGTSLHRGEQFF
TGTGCCAGCAGTTTGGGAGCCGGGACAAGTCTCCACCGGGGTGAGCAGTTCTTC
>-|TRBV5-6|once|TRBJ2-7
CASSFGSSLYEQYF
TGTGCCAGCAGCTTTGGGAGTTCCCTCTACGAGCAGTACTTC
>-|TRBV9|-|TRBJ1-2
CASSASGRLYGYTF
TGTGCCAGCAGCGCCTCTGGACGTCTCTATGGCTACACCTTC
>TRBD2|TRBV5-6|-|TRBJ2-7
CASSLGGTSGYEQYF
TGTGCCAGCAGCCTTGGCGGGACTAGTGGCTACGAGCAGTACTTC
>-|TRBV9|-|TRBJ1-4
CASSVGGRTDEKLFF
TGTGCCAGCAGCGTAGGCGGGCGAACGGATGAAAAACTGTTTTTT
>-|TRBV5-6|-|TRBJ1-5
CASSFLDQPQHF
TGTGCCAGCAGCTTCTTGGATCAGCCCCAGCATTTT
>-|TRBV27|-|TRBJ2-1
CASSLGLSYNEQFF
TGTGCCAGCAGTTTAGGGCTCAGCTACAATGAGCAGTTCTTC
>TRBD2|TRBV9|-|TRBJ2-7
CASSVQGGVEGQYF
TGTGCCAGCAGCGTCCAGGGAGGGGTGGAAGGGCAGTACTTC
>-|TRBV5-6|-|TRBJ1-1
CASSSLGGRTEAFF
TGTGCCAGCAGCAGCCTCGGGGGTCGGACTGAAGCTTTCTTT
>-|TRBV27|-|TRBJ1-1
CASSLSGGADVWGTEAFF
TGTGCCAGCAGTTTATCAGGTGGTGCGGACGTGTGGGGCACTGAAGCTTTCTTT
>-|TRBV21-1|-|TRBJ2-6
CASGRLDSDSGANVLTF
TGTGCCAGCGGGCGCCTGGACAGCGACTCTGGGGCCAACGTCCTGACTTTC
>-|TRBV28|-|TRBJ2-7
CASRGSEQYF
TGTGCCAGCCGGGGCTCCGAGCAGTACTTC
>-|TRBV5-6|-|TRBJ2-7
CASSPGISYEQYF
TGTGCCAGCAGCCCGGGGATCTCCTACGAGCAGTACTTC
>-|TRBV7-2|-|TRBJ2-5
CASGQILQETQYF
TGTGCCAGCGGACAGATTCTCCAAGAGACCCAGTACTTC
>-|TRBV19|-|TRBJ1-5
CASSWSWAQGNQPQHF
TGTGCCAGTTCATGGAGCTGGGCACAGGGAAATCAGCCCCAGCATTTT
>-|TRBV4-1|-|TRBJ1-2
CASSLAPQGINYGYTF
TGCGCCAGCAGCCTTGCCCCTCAGGGGATAAACTATGGCTACACCTTC
>-|TRBV6-6|-|TRBJ2-7
CASTGAPYEQYF
TGTGCCAGCACCGGGGCCCCCTACGAGCAGTACTTC
>-|TRBV28|-|TRBJ2-7
CASSFSPYEQYF
TGTGCCAGCAGTTTTTCCCCCTACGAGCAGTACTTC
>-|TRBV28|-|TRBJ2-7
CASSLFLGYEQYF
TGTGCCAGCAGTTTATTTTTGGGCTACGAGCAGTACTTC
>-|TRBV11-2|-|TRBJ1-3
CASSLPWNRDSGNTIYF
TGTGCCAGCAGCCTTCCTTGGAACAGGGACTCTGGAAACACCATATATTTT
>TRBD2|TRBV27|-|TRBJ2-7
CASSGGRGYEQYF
TGTGCCAGCAGCGGCGGGAGGGGCTACGAGCAGTACTTC
>-|TRBV7-8|-|TRBJ1-4
CASSALVFLSLPSGNEKLFF
TGTGCCAGCAGCGCGTTGGTGTTTTTATCCCTACCATCGGGTAATGAAAAACTGTTTTTT
>TRBD1|TRBV13|once|TRBJ2-7
CASSSRDRDAYEQYF
TGTGCCAGCAGCTCCCGGGACAGGGACGCCTACGAGCAGTACTTC
>TRBD2|TRBV5-1|-|TRBJ2-3
CASSLAGLAGVVTDTQYF
TGCGCCAGCAGCTTGGCGGGACTAGCGGGAGTGGTGACAGATACGCAGTATTTT
>-|TRBV27|-|TRBJ2-5
CASSLVGETQYF
TGTGCCAGCAGTCTGGTCGGTGAGACCCAGTACTTC
>-|TRBV19|-|TRBJ1-3
CASSILRRGNTIYF
TGTGCCAGTAGTATCCTCCGGAGGGGAAACACCATATATTTT
>-|TRBV29-1|-|TRBJ2-7
CSVGPPGVNYEQYF
TGCAGCGTGGGCCCACCAGGGGTCAACTACGAGCAGTACTTC
>TRBD1|TRBV4-1|once|TRBJ2-1
CASSRLGGVDEQFF
TGCGCCAGCAGCCGCTTAGGGGGCGTCGATGAGCAGTTCTTC
>TRBD2|TRBV4-3|-|TRBJ2-3
CASSLSLAGTTDTQYF
TGCGCCAGCAGCCTGAGCTTAGCGGGGACCACAGATACGCAGTATTTT